This T cell receptor (beta chain) appears in the sequencing data of a study of T cells after yellow fever vaccination. Points from the study as a whole: Within FACS-sorted repertoires, abundant clonotypes contaminating from the bulk population could be present.

After removal of 6 bases from V and 9 bases from J, the junction contained 21 bases not matched to a gene. Germline V gives CDR1 MNHEY, CDR2 SVGEGT. The CDR3 is 18 amino acids. Production of TCR cDNA was by 5'RACE template switching, which also added a universal primer site and UMIs. TCRdb re-called the 5' RACE reads with MiXCR, one entry per CDR3 protein. The sample contains some 670,000 distinct CDR3 sequences, approximately 13% of which appear only once. This clonotype was observed a handful of times. Its antigen is currently unknown. The sequence was obtained from a man aged 30 to 45 who received the YFV17D yellow fever vaccine. The source material was PBMCs, sampled on the day of the yellow fever booster vaccination. V gene TRBV6-2 or TRBV6-3 combines with J gene TRBJ2-1, with 9 bases that match TRBD1. The CDR3 DNA sequence: TGTGCCAGCAGCATTTCCTTCTCCGGGACAGGGTTGCCGAGTGAGCAGTTCTTC. Translating it yields CASSISFSGTGLPSEQFF.